What follows is one T cell receptor (beta chain) and its context. These data belong to a study of TIL therapy for anti-PD-1-resistant metastatic lung cancer. Study background: Most patients had lung adenocarcinoma; a handful of tumors were EGFR-mutant, two ALK-rearranged; half smoked currently or formerly. Tumors carried a median roughly 1.5 non-synonymous mutations per megabase.

The CDR3 has 15 amino acids. Germline V gene sequence: CDR1 SGHDT, CDR2 YYEEEE. V shed 4 bases and J 3 bases; nucleotides not matched to a gene: 4. As for time point: pre-treatment sample, taken before nivolumab and TIL therapy. Enrollment ran from October 2017 to January 2020. This was the immunoSEQ v3 assay. Each library reached about 2 million read pairs, or roughly 4.5-6.5 million at deep level. The assay was immunoSEQ multiplex PCR, and TCRdb's table has in-frame clones only and misses some. Seen here are more than 45,000 clones, around 90% observed once, and the top ten hold around 2.6%. This sequence joins TRBV5-6 and TRBJ2-2, with 9 positions matching TRBD1. This TCR was recovered from a person aged 25 to 85 with non-small cell lung cancer. Sample: blood, taken at baseline. This chain's CDR3 is CASSNRDRDTGELFF. In DNA, the CDR3 is TGTGCCAGCAGCAACCGGGACAGGGACACCGGGGAGCTGTTTTTT.